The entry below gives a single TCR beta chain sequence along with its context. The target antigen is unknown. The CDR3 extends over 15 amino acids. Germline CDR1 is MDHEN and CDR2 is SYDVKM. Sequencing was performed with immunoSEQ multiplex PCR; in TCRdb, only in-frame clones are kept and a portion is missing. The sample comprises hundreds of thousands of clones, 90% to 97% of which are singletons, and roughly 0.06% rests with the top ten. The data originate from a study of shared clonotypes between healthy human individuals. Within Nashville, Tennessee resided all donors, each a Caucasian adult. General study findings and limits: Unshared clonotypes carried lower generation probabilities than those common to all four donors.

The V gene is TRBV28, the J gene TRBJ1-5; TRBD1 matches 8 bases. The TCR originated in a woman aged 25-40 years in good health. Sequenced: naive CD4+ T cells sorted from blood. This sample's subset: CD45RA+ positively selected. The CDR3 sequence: CESDRASYSNQPQHF. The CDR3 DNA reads TGTGAGTCGGACAGGGCCTCCTATAGCAATCAGCCCCAGCATTTT. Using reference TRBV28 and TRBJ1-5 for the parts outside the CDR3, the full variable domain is DVKVTQSSRYLVKRTGEKVFLECVQDMDHENMFWYRQDPGLGLRLIYFSYDVKMKEKGDIPEGYSVSREKKERFSLILESASTNQTSMYLCESDRASYSNQPQHFGDGTRLSIL.